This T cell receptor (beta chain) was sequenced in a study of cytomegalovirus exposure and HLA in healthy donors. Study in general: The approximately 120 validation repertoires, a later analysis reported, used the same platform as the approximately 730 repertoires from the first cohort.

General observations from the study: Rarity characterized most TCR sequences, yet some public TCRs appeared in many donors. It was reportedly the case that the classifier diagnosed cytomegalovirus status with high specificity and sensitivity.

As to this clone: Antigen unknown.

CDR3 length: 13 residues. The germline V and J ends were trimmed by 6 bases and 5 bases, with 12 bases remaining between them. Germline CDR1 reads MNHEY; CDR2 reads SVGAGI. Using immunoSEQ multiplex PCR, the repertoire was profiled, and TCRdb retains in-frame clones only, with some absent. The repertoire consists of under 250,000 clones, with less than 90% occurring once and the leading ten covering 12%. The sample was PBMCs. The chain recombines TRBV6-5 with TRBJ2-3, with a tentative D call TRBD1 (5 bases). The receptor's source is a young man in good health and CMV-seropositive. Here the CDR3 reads CASSPPGKDTQYF. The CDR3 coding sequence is TGTGCCAGCAGCCCCCCAGGGAAAGATACGCAGTATTTT.